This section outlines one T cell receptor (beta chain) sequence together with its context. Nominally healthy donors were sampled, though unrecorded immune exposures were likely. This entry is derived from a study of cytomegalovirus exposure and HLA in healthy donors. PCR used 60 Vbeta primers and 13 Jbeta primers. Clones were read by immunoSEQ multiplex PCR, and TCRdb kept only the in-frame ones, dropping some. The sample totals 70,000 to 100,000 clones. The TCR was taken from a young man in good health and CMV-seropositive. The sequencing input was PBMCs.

CDR3 DNA sequence: TGTGCCTGGAGGTGGGGGCCGAGCTCCTACGAGCAGTACTTC. Its translation is CAWRWGPSSYEQYF. V is TRBV30 and J is TRBJ2-7; D might be TRBD1 (6 bases). Germline V gives CDR1 GTSNPN, CDR2 SVGIG (reference sequence). The V and J ends lost 3 bases and 0 bases respectively, with 12 bases between them. The CDR3 runs 14 residues.